One and the same sample provided the 10 T cell receptor beta chains below, sequenced in a study of T cell repertoires in cytomegalovirus infection. The antigens of these receptors remain unknown. MiXCR was run by TCRdb on the reads, yielding one entry per CDR3 protein. The sample carries about 920,000 distinct CDR3 sequences, roughly 30% recorded once. Material: cultured CD8+ T cells from PBMCs, obtained from culture after CMV antigen stimulation. The receptors originated from a human donor in good health (CMV status not recorded). Some clones in this sample may be carry-over from other donors' samples.

This chain connects TRBV10-3 to TRBJ2-1; D unresolved. Germline V lookup: CDR1 ENHRY, CDR2 SYGVKD. The CDR3 covers 14 residues. Trimming pared 7 bases from V and 7 bases from J, leaving 17 bases between. The CDR3 loop reads CAITVRLSGNEQFF. The CDR3 nucleotides read TGTGCCATCACAGTGAGACTCAGTGGGAATGAGCAGTTCTTC.

CDR3 in amino acids: CASSQGAGTSSYNEQFF. CDR3 in DNA: TGTGCCAGCAGCCAAGGGGCAGGGACGAGCTCCTACAATGAGCAGTTCTTC. This sequence joins TRBV14 and TRBJ2-1; perhaps D is TRBD1 or TRBD2 (5 bases each). Trimming shortened V by 1 base and J by 0 bases, and 13 bases separated the two germline ends. The CDR3 runs 17 residues. The germline V gene has CDR1 SGHDN and CDR2 FVKESK.

The chain joins TRBV19 to TRBJ2-1; D assignment may be TRBD1 or TRBD2 (6 bases each). Germline CDR1 reads LNHDA; CDR2 reads SQIVND (reference sequence). V was pared by 7 bases and J by 2 bases, with 15 bases between. The CDR3 length is 15 residues. The CDR3 sequence is CASNTDGGTYNEQFF. Here the CDR3 DNA reads TGTGCCAGTAATACTGACGGGGGCACCTACAATGAGCAGTTCTTC.

Comments on this clonotype: This may be a read error: a much more frequent sequence differs by one nucleotide. The chain recombines TRBV7-3 with TRBJ2-5; D unresolved. Trimming cost V 4 bases and J 0 bases, with 9 bases left between them. The CDR3 sequence is 14 residues long. CDR1 is SGHTA, CDR2 FQGTGA, per germline. CDR3 loop: CASSSSDNQETQYF. The CDR3 DNA follows: TGTGCCAGCAGCTCCAGCGACAACCAAGAGACCCAGTACTTC.

The rearrangement uses TRBV7-3 and TRBJ1-1; possible D gene TRBD1, 6 bases. Germline V gene sequence: CDR1 SGHTA, CDR2 FQGTGA. V lost 5 bases, J lost 3 bases, and 13 bases lay in between. The CDR3 extends over 14 amino acids. For the CDR3, the DNA is TGTGCCAGCAGCCCGGTGACAGGTTACACTGAAGCTTTCTTT. It translates to CASSPVTGYTEAFF.

CDR3 in amino acids: CASSAREGNSGNTIYF. CDR3 DNA sequence: TGTGCCAGCAGCGCGCGAGAGGGGAACTCTGGAAACACCATATATTTT. The chain recombines TRBV7-9 with TRBJ1-3, with a tentative D call TRBD1 (5 bases). V lost 5 bases to trimming and J lost 0 bases, with 14 bases between them. Germline V gene data show CDR1 as SEHNR and CDR2 as FQNEAQ (reference sequence). The CDR3 covers 16 residues.

A remark on this clonotype: A clone one base away is much larger, so this may be a read error. CDR3 in amino acids: CASSSTWLRGNTIYF. As DNA, the CDR3 is TGTGCCAGCAGCAGTACATGGTTGCGAGGAAACACCATATATTTT. The rearrangement uses TRBV11-1 and TRBJ1-3; no clear D. The germline V gene encodes CDR1 SGHAT and CDR2 FQDESV (reference sequence). This CDR3 has 15 amino acids. The germline V and J ends were trimmed by 5 bases and 4 bases, with 15 bases remaining between them.

A few counts support this clonotype. The chain recombines TRBV29-1 with TRBJ2-1, with D uncertain. The CDR3 is 14 residues long. The germline V and J ends were trimmed by 3 bases and 4 bases, with 13 bases remaining between them. Germline V gene lookup returns CDR1 SQVTM and CDR2 ANQGSEA. In nucleotides, the CDR3 is TGCAGCGTTGAGAAGGTTAACAAATACAATGAGCAGTTCTTC. This codes for CSVEKVNKYNEQFF.

The genes are TRBV12-5 and TRBJ1-4; D unclear. There are 17 residues in the CDR3. V lost 2 bases to trimming and J lost 5 bases, with 18 bases between them. The germline CDR1 and CDR2 sequences are LGHNT and FRNRAP. CDR3 sequence (DNA): TGTGCTAGTGGTTTGCCAGCCGTGCAGGAGGGAAATGAAAAACTGTTTTTT. Its translation is CASGLPAVQEGNEKLFF.

This clonotype was picked up a small number of times. The chain employs TRBV7-9 and TRBJ1-2; 9 nucleotides align to TRBD1. Germline-derived CDR1 and CDR2 are SEHNR and FQNEAQ (reference sequence). The CDR3 runs to 15 residues. J gave up 7 bases and V 5 bases, and 11 bases lay outside the gene matches. This CDR3 is CASSTLGQGSTGYTF. As DNA, the CDR3 is TGTGCCAGCAGCACGCTGGGACAGGGTTCTACTGGCTACACCTTC.